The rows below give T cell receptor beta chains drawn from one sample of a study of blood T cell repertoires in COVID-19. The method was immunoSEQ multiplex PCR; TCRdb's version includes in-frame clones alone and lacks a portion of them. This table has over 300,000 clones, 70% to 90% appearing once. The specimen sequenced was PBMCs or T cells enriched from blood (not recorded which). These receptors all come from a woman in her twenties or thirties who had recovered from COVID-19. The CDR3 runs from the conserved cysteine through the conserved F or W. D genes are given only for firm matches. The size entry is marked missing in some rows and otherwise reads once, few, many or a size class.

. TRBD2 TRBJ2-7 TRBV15 TGTGCCACCAGCAGAGACGCGGGGGGCTTCTACGAGCAGTACTTC CATSRDAGGFYEQYF
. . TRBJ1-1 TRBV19 TGTGCCAGCCGCGGGGTGAACACTGAAGCTTTCTTT CASRGVNTEAFF
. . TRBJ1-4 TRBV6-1 TGTGCCAGCAGTGAGAGGGAAGCGATACGGGAAAAACTGTTTTTT CASSEREAIREKLFF
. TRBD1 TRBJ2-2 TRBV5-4 TGTGCCAGCAGCTTGCTGACAGGGCCCACCGGGGAGCTGTTTTTT CASSLLTGPTGELFF
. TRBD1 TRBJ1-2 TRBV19 TGTGCCAGTAGTACCCCCGGGACAGGGATTCCTAACTATGGCTACACCTTC CASSTPGTGIPNYGYTF
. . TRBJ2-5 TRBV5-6 TGTGCCAGCAGCTTGGGGCAACAAGAGACCCAGTACTTC CASSLGQQETQYF
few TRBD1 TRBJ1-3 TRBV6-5 TGTGCCAGCGTACCGGGACAGAGCTCTGGAAACACCATATATTTT CASVPGQSSGNTIYF
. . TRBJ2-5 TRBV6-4 TGTGCCAGCAGTGACTCGTGCGGGGTACTCCAAGAGACCCAGTACTTC CASSDSCGVLQETQYF
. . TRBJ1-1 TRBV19 TGTGCCAGTAGTACGACCAACAGGGCGTTTGCTGAAGCTTTCTTT CASSTTNRAFAEAFF
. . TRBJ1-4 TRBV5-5 TGTGCCAGCAGCTTGGACCAGGGGCGGCGTGAAAAACTGTTTTTT CASSLDQGRREKLFF
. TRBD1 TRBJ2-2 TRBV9 TGTGCCAGCAGCGCCCCGGGACAGGGGACCGGGGAGCTGTTTTTT CASSAPGQGTGELFF
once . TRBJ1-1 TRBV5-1 TGCGCCAGTCGGACCGACAGTTTGAACACTGAAGCTTTCTTT CASRTDSLNTEAFF
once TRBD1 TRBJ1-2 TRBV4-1 TGCGCCAGCAGCCAAGTTGGACGTAGAACAGGGGGCAATGGCTACACCTTC CASSQVGRRTGGNGYTF
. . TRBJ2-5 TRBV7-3 TGTGCCAGCAGCTCCGGAGTAGGTTTCCAAGAGACCCAGTACTTC CASSSGVGFQETQYF
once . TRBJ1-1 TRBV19 TGTGCCAGTAGTACCCCGGGACACACGAACACTGAAGCTTTCTTT CASSTPGHTNTEAFF
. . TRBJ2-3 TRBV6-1 TGTGCCAGCCGACAGAACACAGATACGCAGTATTTT CASRQNTDTQYF
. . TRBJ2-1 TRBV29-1 TGCAGCGTTGAAGATGGTACAGGGCAGTTCTTC CSVEDGTGQFF
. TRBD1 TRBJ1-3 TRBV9 TGTGCCAGCAGCGCCGGACAGGGAGGCACCTCTGGAAACACCATATATTTT CASSAGQGGTSGNTIYF
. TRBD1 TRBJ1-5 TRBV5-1 TGCGCCAGCAGCTTGGGGACAGGAGTAAATCAGCCCCAGCATTTT CASSLGTGVNQPQHF
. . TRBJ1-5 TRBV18 TGTGCCAGCTCACGCACAGATGATCAGCCCCAGCATTTT CASSRTDDQPQHF
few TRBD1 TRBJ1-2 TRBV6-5 TGTGCCAGCAGGGCCCAGGGGGTTGGCCATGGCTACACCTTC CASRAQGVGHGYTF
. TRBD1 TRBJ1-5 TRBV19 TGTGCCAGTAGTTCCCCAGGGGGAATGGACAATCAGCCCCAGCATTTT CASSSPGGMDNQPQHF
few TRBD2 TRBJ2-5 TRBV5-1 TGCGCCAGCAGCCCAGTGGGGGGGACTAGGGAGACCCAGTACTTC CASSPVGGTRETQYF
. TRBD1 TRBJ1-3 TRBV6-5 TGTGCCAGCAGTCTACAGGGGACAGGAAACACCATATATTTT CASSLQGTGNTIYF
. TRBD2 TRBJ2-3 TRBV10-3 TGTGCCATCAGTGAGTCGGGCGGGGGGCGCACAGATACGCAGTATTTT CAISESGGGRTDTQYF
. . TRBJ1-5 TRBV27 TGTGCCAGCAGTTTATCGACAAATCAGCCCCAGCATTTT CASSLSTNQPQHF
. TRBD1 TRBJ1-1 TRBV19 TGTGCCAGTAGTACGACAGGGGTAAACACTGAAGCTTTCTTT CASSTTGVNTEAFF
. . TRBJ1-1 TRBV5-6 TGTGCCAGCAGCTTGTCCATGGGGCTGCCTGAAGCTTTCTTT CASSLSMGLPEAFF
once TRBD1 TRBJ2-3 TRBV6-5 TGTGCCAGCAGCCAGACAGGGGGCAACACAGATACGCAGTATTTT CASSQTGGNTDTQYF
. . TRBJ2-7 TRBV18 TGTGCCAGCTCACCTGGAACCGGGGGGCCCGACGAGCAGTACTTC CASSPGTGGPDEQYF
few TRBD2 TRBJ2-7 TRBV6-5 TGTGCCAGCAGATTCAGAGGCCTAGCGGGGGGCGAGCAGTACTTC CASRFRGLAGGEQYF
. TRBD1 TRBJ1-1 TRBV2 TGTGCCAACAGAGGACAGGGTATTTTGAACACTGAAGCTTTCTTT CANRGQGILNTEAFF
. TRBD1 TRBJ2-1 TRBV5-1 TGCGCCAGCAGCAGGGGGCCAGATGAGCAGTTCTTC CASSRGPDEQFF
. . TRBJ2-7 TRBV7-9 TGTGCCAGCAGCCCCTCAATGTCGGACACTCCGGAACCCCCTGAGGAGCAGTACTTC CASSPSMSDTPEPPEEQYF
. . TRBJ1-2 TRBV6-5 TGTGCCAGCAGTTACTCGACAGACCACTATGGCTACACCTTC CASSYSTDHYGYTF
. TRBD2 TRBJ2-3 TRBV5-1 TGCGCCAGCAGGCCACTAGCGGGGGGTTCAGATACGCAGTATTTT CASRPLAGGSDTQYF
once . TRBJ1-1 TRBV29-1 TGCAGCGTTGGCCGGGGGGTGGGCTCTGTTGTGGCTTTCTTT CSVGRGVGSVVAFF
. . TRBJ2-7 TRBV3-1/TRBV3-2 TGTGCCAGCAGCCCCCGAAGCGGCTCTCCCTCCTACGAGCAGTACTTC CASSPRSGSPSYEQYF
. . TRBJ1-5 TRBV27 TGTGCCAGCAGTTCCACACGCTCGGGACTGGGGAGCAATCAGCCCCAGCATTTT CASSSTRSGLGSNQPQHF
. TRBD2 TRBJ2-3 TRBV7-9 TGTGCCAGCAGCCCCGGGACTATTGAGGCAGATACGCAGTATTTT CASSPGTIEADTQYF
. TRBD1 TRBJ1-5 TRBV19 TGTGCCAGTAGTGGGACAGGGGAGGGTCAGCCCCAGCATTTT CASSGTGEGQPQHF
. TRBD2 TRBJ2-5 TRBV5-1 TGCGCCAGCAGCCCGCGGACTAGCGGGGGGGCGTTACTAAGAGAGACCCAGTACTTC CASSPRTSGGALLRETQYF
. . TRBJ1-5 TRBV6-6 TGTGCCAGCAGTCGCCGGGAAGTTCAGCCCCAGCATTTT CASSRREVQPQHF
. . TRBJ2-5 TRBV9 TGTGCCAGCAGCGTAGTACTTGGGGCCCAAGAGACCCAGTACTTC CASSVVLGAQETQYF
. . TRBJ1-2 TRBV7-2 TGTGCCAGCACCCCAGAATCTAACTATGGCTACACCTTC CASTPESNYGYTF
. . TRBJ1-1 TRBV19 TGTGCCAGTAGTATTGGAGGGTCGGTATTAAACACTGAAGCTTTCTTT CASSIGGSVLNTEAFF
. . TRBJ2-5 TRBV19 TGTGCCAGTGCCCCGGGTTTTCGGGAGACCCAGTACTTC CASAPGFRETQYF
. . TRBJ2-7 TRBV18 TGTGCCAGCTCACCACCTAGCAGGGCTTACGAGCAGTACTTC CASSPPSRAYEQYF